These 3 T cell receptor beta chains originate from one sample sequenced in a study of technical replicates of blood from a handful of donors. Clones were sequenced by immunoSEQ multiplex PCR, and TCRdb holds only the in-frame ones, with some missing. The sample carries about 70,000 clones, about nine tenths recorded once. The sequenced sample was PBMCs. Receptors were obtained from a human donor in good health. Some clones in this sample may be carry-over from other donors' samples.

This chain links TRBV7-2 with TRBJ2-5; D is possibly TRBD1 (7 bases). Germline CDR1 reads SGHTA; CDR2 reads FQGNSA. The CDR3 length is 15 residues. Trimming stripped 5 bases from V and 1 base from J, with 14 bases between. The CDR3 DNA follows: TGTGCCAGCAGCCCTCGACAGGGACTCCAAGAGACCCAGTACTTC. Translating gives CASSPRQGLQETQYF.

V gene TRBV5-6 combines with J gene TRBJ1-6; D possibly corresponds to TRBD1 (6 bases). Germline V gene data show CDR1 as SGHDT and CDR2 as YYEEEE. The CDR3 runs 15 residues. V dropped 5 bases and J dropped 1 base, with 10 bases sitting between them. The CDR3 sequence: CASREDSSYNSPLHF. The DNA for the CDR3 is TGTGCCAGCAGGGAGGACAGTTCCTATAATTCACCCCTCCACTTT.

With regard to this clone: The same CDR3 arises from other DNA sequences in this sample as well. The rearrangement links TRBV6-5 to TRBJ1-1; 7 nucleotides line up with TRBD1. V lost 5 bases, J lost 0 bases, and 3 bases stayed unmatched. The CDR3 has 14 residues. In germline, CDR1 is MNHEY, CDR2 SVGAGI. CDR3 region: CASSPRGMNTEAFF. CDR3 coding DNA: TGTGCCAGCAGTCCCAGGGGGATGAACACTGAAGCTTTCTTT.